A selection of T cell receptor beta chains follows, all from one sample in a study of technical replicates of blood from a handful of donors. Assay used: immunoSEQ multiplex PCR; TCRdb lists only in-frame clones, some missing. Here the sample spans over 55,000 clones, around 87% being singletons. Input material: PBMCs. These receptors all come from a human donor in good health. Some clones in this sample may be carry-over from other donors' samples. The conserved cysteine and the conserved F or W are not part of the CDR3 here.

CDR3: ASSQGMMAGATTEAF; J: TRBJ1-1; V: TRBV4-3; length: 15
CDR3: AIKGQGSYEQY; J: TRBJ2-7; V: TRBV10-3; length: 11
CDR3: ASSVQFSNTEAF; J: TRBJ1-1; V: TRBV5-1; length: 12
CDR3: ACARTSGRAKQF; J: TRBJ2-1; V: TRBV30; length: 12
CDR3: ASSQSWTGENTEAF; J: TRBJ1-1; V: TRBV23-1; length: 14
CDR3: ASSLGVRANEKLF; J: TRBJ1-4; V: TRBV7-9; length: 13
CDR3: ASSGGGTGTDTQY; J: TRBJ2-3; V: TRBV5-1; length: 13
CDR3: ANGIAGVADTQY; J: TRBJ2-3; V: TRBV7-9; length: 12
CDR3: ASRAHHQYEQY; J: TRBJ2-7; V: TRBV27; length: 11
CDR3: ASSLDFGRGYT; J: TRBJ1-2; V: TRBV7-9; length: 11
CDR3: ASSLRSWTSGGATV; J: TRBJ2-1; V: TRBV4-1; length: 14
CDR3: ASSSSTGAGTGELF; J: TRBJ2-2; V: TRBV27; length: 14
CDR3: ASSLRTDYLQETQY; J: TRBJ2-5; V: TRBV27; length: 14
CDR3: ATSPGQGSGNTIY; J: TRBJ1-3; V: TRBV9; length: 13
CDR3: ASNRGTSGYEQY; J: TRBJ2-7; V: TRBV12-1; length: 12
CDR3: ASSPQRGENTEAF; J: TRBJ1-1; V: TRBV7-9; length: 13
CDR3: ASSGTGMGGYT; J: TRBJ1-2; V: TRBV25-1; length: 11
CDR3: ASSFRAHTDEQF; J: TRBJ2-1; V: TRBV7-3; length: 12
CDR3: ASSLGAGGHDTQY; J: TRBJ2-3; V: TRBV11-3; length: 13
CDR3: ASSVNPNAGEAF; J: TRBJ1-1; V: TRBV9; length: 12
CDR3: ASSPGGGVGYSYEQY; J: TRBJ2-7; V: TRBV14; length: 15
CDR3: ASSERQAIYNSPLH; J: TRBJ1-6; V: TRBV2; length: 14
CDR3: ASSAETGVGELF; J: TRBJ2-2; V: TRBV9; length: 12
CDR3: ASSSNGAGSGNTIY; J: TRBJ1-3; V: TRBV27; length: 14
CDR3: ASSRESGGGTGELF; J: TRBJ2-2; V: TRBV9; length: 14
CDR3: ASSYPTPGTSGTGELF; J: TRBJ2-2; V: TRBV5-4; length: 16
CDR3: ASSPLARETQY; J: TRBJ2-5; V: TRBV7-9; length: 11
CDR3: ASRFGRDDQPQH; J: TRBJ1-5; V: TRBV19; length: 12
CDR3: ASSQGQGAGYGYT; J: TRBJ1-2; V: TRBV4-3; length: 13
CDR3: ASKTGPANSPLH; J: TRBJ1-6; V: TRBV2; length: 12
CDR3: AWSVGTGVYNEQF; J: TRBJ2-1; V: TRBV30; length: 13
CDR3: ASSRGEDPPETQY; J: TRBJ2-5; V: TRBV10-3; length: 13
CDR3: ASTQGARGSYNEQF; J: TRBJ2-1; V: TRBV11-2; length: 14
CDR3: ASRGSGVDNSPLH; J: TRBJ1-6; V: TRBV7-2; length: 13
CDR3: ASSSRRQGFIDEQF; J: TRBJ2-1; V: TRBV7-8; length: 14